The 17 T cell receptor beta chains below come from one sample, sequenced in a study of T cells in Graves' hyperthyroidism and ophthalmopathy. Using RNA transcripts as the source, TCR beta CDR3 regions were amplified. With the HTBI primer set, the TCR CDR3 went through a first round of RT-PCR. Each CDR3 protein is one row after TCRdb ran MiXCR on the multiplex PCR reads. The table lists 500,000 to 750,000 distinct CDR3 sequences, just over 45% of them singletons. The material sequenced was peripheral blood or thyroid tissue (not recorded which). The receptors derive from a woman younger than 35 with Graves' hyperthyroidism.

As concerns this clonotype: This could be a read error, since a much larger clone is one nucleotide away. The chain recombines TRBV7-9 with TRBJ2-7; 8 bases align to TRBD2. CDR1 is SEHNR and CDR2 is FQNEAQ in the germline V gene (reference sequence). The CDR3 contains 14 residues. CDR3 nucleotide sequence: TGTGCCTCCGACCCCCTAGCGGGTTCCTACGGGCAGTACTTC. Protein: CASDPLAGSYGQYF.

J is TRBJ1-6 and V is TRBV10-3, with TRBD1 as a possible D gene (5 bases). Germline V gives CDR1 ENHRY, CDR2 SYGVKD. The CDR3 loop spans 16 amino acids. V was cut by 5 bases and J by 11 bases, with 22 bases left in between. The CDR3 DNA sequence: TGTGCCATCAGTTCACAGGATTACACTGAAAATCCACCCCTCCACTTT. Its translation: CAISSQDYTENPPLHF.

The CDR3 loop reads CASSLEDSSNTDTQYF. CDR3 DNA sequence: TGCGCCAGCAGCTTGGAGGACTCCTCTAACACAGATACGCAGTATTTT. The V call is TRBV5-1, the J call TRBJ2-3, with D maybe TRBD2 (5 bases). This CDR3 spans 16 amino acids. The V end lost 0 bases, the J end lost 2 bases, and 13 bases lay between the germline ends. The germline gives CDR1 SGHRS, CDR2 YFSETQ. Supplemented by reference TRBV5-1 and TRBJ2-3, the full variable domain reads KAGVTQTPRYLIKTRGQQVTLSCSPISGHRSVSWYQQTPGQGLQFLFEYFSETQRNKGNFPGRFSGRQFSNSRSEMNVSTLELGDSALYLCASSLEDSSNTDTQYFGPGTRLTVL.

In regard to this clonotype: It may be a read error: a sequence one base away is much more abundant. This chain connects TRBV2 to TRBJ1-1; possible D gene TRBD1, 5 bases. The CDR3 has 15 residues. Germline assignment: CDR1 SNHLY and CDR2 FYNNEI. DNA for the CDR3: TGTGCCAGCAGTTACAGTAGGTCGTTAGGGACTGAAGCTTCCTTT. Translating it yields CASSYSRSLGTEASF.

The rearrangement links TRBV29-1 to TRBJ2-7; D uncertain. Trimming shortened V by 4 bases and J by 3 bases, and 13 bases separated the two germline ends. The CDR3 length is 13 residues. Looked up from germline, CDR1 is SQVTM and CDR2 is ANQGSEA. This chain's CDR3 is CSVVSVENYEQYF. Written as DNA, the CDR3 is TGCAGCGTTGTAAGTGTAGAAAACTACGAGCAGTACTTC.

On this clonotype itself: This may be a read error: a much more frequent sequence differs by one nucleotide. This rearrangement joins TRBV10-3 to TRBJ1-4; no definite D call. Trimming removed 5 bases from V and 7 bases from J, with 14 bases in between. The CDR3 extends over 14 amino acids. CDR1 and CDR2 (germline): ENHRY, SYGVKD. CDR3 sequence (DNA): TGTGCCATCAGTCGGGCCCCCCCGGGTGAAAAACTGTTTTTT. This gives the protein CAISRAPPGEKLFF.

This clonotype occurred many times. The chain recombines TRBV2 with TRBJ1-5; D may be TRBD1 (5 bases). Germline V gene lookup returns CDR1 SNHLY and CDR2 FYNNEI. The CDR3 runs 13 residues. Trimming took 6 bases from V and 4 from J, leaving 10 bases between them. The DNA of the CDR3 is TGTGCCAGCAGGCCGCAGGGTAATCAGCCCCAGCATTTT. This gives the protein CASRPQGNQPQHF. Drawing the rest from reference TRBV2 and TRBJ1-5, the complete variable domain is EPEVTQTPSHQVTQMGQEVILRCVPISNHLYFYWYRQILGQKVEFLVSFYNNEISEKSEIFDDQFSVERPDGSNFTLKIRSTKLEDSAMYFCASRPQGNQPQHFGDGTRLSIL.

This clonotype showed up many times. The CDR3 coding sequence is TGCAGTGCTAGAGGTTTCCGGCAGGGTAGTATGGATGAAAAACTGTTTTTT. It specifies CSARGFRQGSMDEKLFF. The chain links TRBV20-1 to TRBJ1-4; TRBD1 might be the D (5 bases). This CDR3 region has 17 residues. Germline loops: CDR1 DFQATT, CDR2 SNEGSKA (reference sequence). The germline V and J ends were trimmed by 1 base and 6 bases, with 21 bases remaining between them.

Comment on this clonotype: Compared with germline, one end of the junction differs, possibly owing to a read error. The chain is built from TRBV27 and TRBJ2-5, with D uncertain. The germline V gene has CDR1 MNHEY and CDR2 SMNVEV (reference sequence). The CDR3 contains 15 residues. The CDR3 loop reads CASSLSWRKGETQNF. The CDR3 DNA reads TGTGCCAGCAGTTTATCCTGGCGGAAAGGCGAGACCCAGAACTTC.

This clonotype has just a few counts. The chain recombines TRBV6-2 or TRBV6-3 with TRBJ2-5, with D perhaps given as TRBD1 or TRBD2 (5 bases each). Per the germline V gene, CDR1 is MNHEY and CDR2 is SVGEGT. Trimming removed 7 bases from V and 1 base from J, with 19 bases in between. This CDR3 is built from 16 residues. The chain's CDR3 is CASISAVPGTQETQYF. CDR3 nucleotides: TGTGCCAGCATTTCAGCTGTCCCGGGGACCCAAGAGACCCAGTACTTC.

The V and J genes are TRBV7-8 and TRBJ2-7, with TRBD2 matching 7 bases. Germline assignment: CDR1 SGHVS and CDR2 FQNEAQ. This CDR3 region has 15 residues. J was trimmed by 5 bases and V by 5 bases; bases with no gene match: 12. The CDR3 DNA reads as TGTGCCAGCAGCCTCCCATGGACTAGGGGAGACGAGCAGTACTTC. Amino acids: CASSLPWTRGDEQYF. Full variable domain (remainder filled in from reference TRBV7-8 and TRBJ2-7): GAGVSQSPRYKVAKRGQDVALRCDPISGHVSLFWYQQALGQGPEFLTYFQNEAQLDKSGLPSDRFFAERPEGSVSTLKIQRTQQEDSAVYLCASSLPWTRGDEQYFGPGTRLTVT.

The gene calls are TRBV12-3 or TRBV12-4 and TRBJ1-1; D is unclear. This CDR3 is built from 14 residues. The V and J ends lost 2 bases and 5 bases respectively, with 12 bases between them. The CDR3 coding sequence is TGTGCCAGCAGTTTATTGCGGGAATGGACTGAAGCTTTCTTT. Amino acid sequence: CASSLLREWTEAFF.

CDR3 sequence reads: CASSLGRGWSGYTF. The CDR3 region has the DNA TGTGCCAGCAGCTTGGGGAGGGGATGGAGTGGCTACACCTTC. This chain connects TRBV5-6 to TRBJ1-2; the D gene is possibly TRBD1 (5 bases). The germline V gene has CDR1 SGHDT and CDR2 YYEEEE. The CDR3 length is 14 residues. V shed 0 bases and J shed 7 bases, with 13 bases lying between them.

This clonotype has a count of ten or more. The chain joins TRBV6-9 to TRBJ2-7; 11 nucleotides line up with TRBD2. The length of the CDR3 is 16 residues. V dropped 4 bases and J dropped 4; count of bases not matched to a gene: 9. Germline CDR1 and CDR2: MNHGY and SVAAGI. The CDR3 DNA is TGTGCCAGCAGTTGGGGGACTAGCGGTTGGATATACGAGCAGTACTTC. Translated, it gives CASSWGTSGWIYEQYF.

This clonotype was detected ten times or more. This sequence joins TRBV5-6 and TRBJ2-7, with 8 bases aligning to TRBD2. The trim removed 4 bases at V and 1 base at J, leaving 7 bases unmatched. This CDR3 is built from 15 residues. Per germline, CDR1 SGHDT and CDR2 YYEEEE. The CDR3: CASSKLADLSYEQYF. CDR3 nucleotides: TGTGCCAGCAGCAAACTAGCGGATTTATCCTACGAGCAGTACTTC.

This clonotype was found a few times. CDR3 in DNA: TGTGCCAGCAGCTTAGAGCGGGGGACTGAAGCTTTCTTT. This sequence encodes CASSLERGTEAFF. The V and J genes are TRBV7-9 and TRBJ1-1; the D gene is possibly TRBD1 (5 bases). CDR1 SEHNR and CDR2 FQNEAQ come from the germline V gene (reference sequence). The V gene lost 1 base and the J gene lost 5 bases, with 8 bases spanning the gap. The CDR3 loop spans 13 amino acids.

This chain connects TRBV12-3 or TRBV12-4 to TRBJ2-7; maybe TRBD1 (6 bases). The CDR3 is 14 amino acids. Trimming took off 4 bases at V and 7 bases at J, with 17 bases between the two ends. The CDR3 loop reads CASSSQGSTGEQYF. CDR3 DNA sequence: TGTGCCAGCAGTTCCCAGGGGAGCACCGGGGAGCAGTACTTC.